Sequencing of this T cell receptor (beta chain) was carried out in a study of OX40 agonist ivuxolimab in advanced cancers. A few counts support this clone. Sequencing used immunoSEQ multiplex PCR; TCRdb keeps in-frame clones, though not all of them. Of more than 70,000 clones in the sample, about 85% were seen once. V dropped 4 bases and J dropped 4 bases, with 13 bases sitting between them. The CDR3 runs to 14 residues. Germline CDR1 is LNHDA and CDR2 is SQIVND (reference sequence). The receptor comes from an adult with an advanced solid tumor such as melanoma, head and neck, liver or kidney cancer. The sample here was CD4+ or CD8+ T cells sorted from blood, taken in a trial of the OX40 agonist ivuxolimab. V and J are TRBV19 and TRBJ1-1; a possible D gene is TRBD1 (5 bases). Here the CDR3 DNA reads TGTGCCAGTAGTACCCCTAGGGGTGGCACTGAAGCTTTCTTT. Protein: CASSTPRGGTEAFF.